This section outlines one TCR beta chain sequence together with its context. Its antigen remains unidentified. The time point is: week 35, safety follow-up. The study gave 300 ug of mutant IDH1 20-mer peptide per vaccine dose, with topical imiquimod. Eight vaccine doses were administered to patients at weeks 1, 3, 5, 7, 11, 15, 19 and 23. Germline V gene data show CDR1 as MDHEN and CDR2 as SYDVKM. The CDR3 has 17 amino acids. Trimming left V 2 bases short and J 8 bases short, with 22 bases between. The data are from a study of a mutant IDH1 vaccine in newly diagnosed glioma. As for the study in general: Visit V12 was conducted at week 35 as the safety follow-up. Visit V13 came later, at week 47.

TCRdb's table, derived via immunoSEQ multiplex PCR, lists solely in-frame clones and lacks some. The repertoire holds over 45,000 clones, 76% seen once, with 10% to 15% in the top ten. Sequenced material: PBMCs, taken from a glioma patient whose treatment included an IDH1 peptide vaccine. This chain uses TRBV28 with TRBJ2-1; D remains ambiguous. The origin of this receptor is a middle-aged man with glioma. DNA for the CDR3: TGTGCCAGCAGTTTACAAGGGTGGCGCGCCACAATCCATGAGCAGTTCTTC. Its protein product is CASSLQGWRATIHEQFF.